The 18 T cell receptor beta chains given below trace back to one sample, sequenced in a study of shared clonotypes between healthy human individuals. Libraries were prepared by immunoSEQ multiplex PCR; TCRdb keeps only in-frame clonotypes and omits some of them. The repertoire has 2 million to 2.5 million clones, 95% of them found once; the top ten carry 0.1% to 0.15%. The sequencing input was naive CD4+ T cells sorted from blood. The sample's subset: CD45RA+ positively selected. These receptor sequences come from a young man in good health.

This chain links TRBV27 with TRBJ2-7, with D perhaps matching TRBD2 (6 bases). V was shortened by 3 bases and J by 0 bases, with 9 bases between the two germline ends. Per the germline V gene, CDR1 is MNHEY and CDR2 is SMNVEV (reference sequence). The CDR3 extends over 14 amino acids. The CDR3 DNA is TGTGCCAGCAGTTTCGTGCGGGGCTCCTACGAGCAGTACTTC. Translation gives CASSFVRGSYEQYF.

This clone was recorded only once. The same CDR3 can be traced to other DNA sequences in this sample. V is TRBV18 and J is TRBJ1-6; D ambiguous. Looked up from germline, CDR1 is KGHSH and CDR2 is LQKENI. The CDR3 extends over 13 amino acids. Trimming took off 3 bases at V and 8 bases at J, with 8 bases between the two ends. The CDR3 sequence is CASSPLRDSPLHF. The CDR3 DNA is TGTGCCAGCTCACCTTTGCGGGATTCACCCCTCCACTTT.

The CDR3 DNA sequence: TGTGCCAGCAGCGGGACAGGATCGACTGGAAACACCATATATTTT. Translated, it gives CASSGTGSTGNTIYF. The chain uses TRBV9 and TRBJ1-3; 7 nucleotides match TRBD1. This CDR3 has 15 amino acids. J was trimmed by 2 bases and V by 3 bases; bases with no gene match: 5. Germline-derived CDR1 and CDR2 are SGDLS and YYNGEE.

The CDR3 bases are TGCGCCAGCAGCTTCGGAGAAGGAGATACGCAGTATTTT. Translating gives CASSFGEGDTQYF. The chain employs TRBV5-1 and TRBJ2-3; D is uncertain. The ends were cut back, 2 bases at V and 5 bases at J, with 9 bases in the middle. CDR1 is SGHRS, CDR2 YFSETQ, per germline. The length of the CDR3 is 13 residues.

The chain has TRBV2 and TRBJ2-1; 9 bases map to TRBD2. Germline CDR1 SNHLY, CDR2 FYNNEI. Losses at the gene ends were 5 bases for V and 5 bases for J; bases not matched to a gene: 10. The CDR3 is 16 residues long. This CDR3 is CASSWGSGSINNEQFF. The CDR3 DNA sequence: TGTGCCAGCAGTTGGGGTAGCGGGAGCATAAACAATGAGCAGTTCTTC.

This chain uses TRBV25-1 with TRBJ1-6; no clear D gene. Germline V gene sequence: CDR1 MGHDK, CDR2 SYGVNS. The CDR3 has 16 residues. V dropped 3 bases and J dropped 4 bases, with 13 bases sitting between them. The DNA of the CDR3 is TGTGCCAGCAGTGATTCAGCCAGCAGTTATAATTCACCCCTCCACTTT. Protein product: CASSDSASSYNSPLHF.

The chain has TRBV10-3 and TRBJ1-2; D uncertain. CDR3 length equals 13 residues. V was shortened by 4 bases and J by 6 bases, with 12 bases between the two germline ends. Germline V CDR1 and CDR2: ENHRY, SYGVKD. The DNA of the CDR3 is TGTGCCATCAGTGGGTCTGACGGTAATGGCTACACCTTC. This gives the protein CAISGSDGNGYTF.

The chain combines TRBV7-2 with TRBJ2-7; D unresolved. Deletions cut 2 bases from V and 2 bases from J, with 10 bases between. Germline V lookup: CDR1 SGHTA, CDR2 FQGNSA. The CDR3 has 14 residues. This CDR3 reads CASSLQSRAYEQYF. The CDR3 DNA follows: TGTGCCAGCAGCTTACAGTCGAGAGCCTACGAGCAGTACTTC.

This clone has only one observation. This rearrangement joins TRBV10-3 to TRBJ1-1; tentatively, D is TRBD1 (5 bases). This CDR3 spans 14 amino acids. The V gene lost 4 bases and the J gene lost 0 bases, with 9 bases spanning the gap. In germline, CDR1 is ENHRY, CDR2 SYGVKD. CDR3 sequence (DNA): TGTGCCATCAGTGCACAGGACTTGAACACTGAAGCTTTCTTT. Amino acids: CAISAQDLNTEAFF.

This clone was picked up one time. The rearrangement joins TRBV7-9 to TRBJ2-7; 8 bases match TRBD1. V shed 5 bases, J shed 2 bases, and the junction held 8 bases outside the gene matches. CDR3 length: 15 residues. Germline V gene sequence: CDR1 SEHNR, CDR2 FQNEAQ (reference sequence). The CDR3: CASSRTGSQAYEQYF. The CDR3, as DNA: TGTGCCAGCAGCCGGACAGGGTCCCAAGCCTACGAGCAGTACTTC.

V usage is TRBV7-8 and J usage is TRBJ1-5; tentatively, D is TRBD1 (6 bases). This CDR3 is built from 14 residues. V was clipped by 4 bases and J by 0 bases, with 7 bases between them. Germline CDR1 is SGHVS and CDR2 is FQNEAQ. The CDR3 region is CASSWTDSNQPQHF. The DNA for the CDR3 is TGTGCCAGCAGCTGGACAGATAGCAATCAGCCCCAGCATTTT.

This clone has only one observation. V usage is TRBV18 and J usage is TRBJ2-5; D unclear. The germline CDR1 and CDR2 sequences are KGHSH and LQKENI. Between the trimmed V and J ends, which lost 2 bases and 5 bases, there was a span of 12 bases. This CDR3 contains 14 residues. CDR3 loop: CASSPTQLLETQYF. The CDR3 bases are TGTGCCAGCTCACCAACACAATTACTCGAGACCCAGTACTTC.

As regards this clone: The same CDR3 is also encoded by other DNA sequences in this sample. V gene TRBV2 combines with J gene TRBJ2-5; D unresolved. V lost 5 bases and J lost 1, with 5 bases in between. CDR1 is SNHLY and CDR2 is FYNNEI in the germline V gene. The CDR3 sequence is 12 residues long. The CDR3 region has the DNA TGTGCCAGCAGTAGAGGCCAAGAGACCCAGTACTTC. Translated: CASSRGQETQYF.

The chain couples TRBV7-2 to TRBJ2-5; 13 nucleotides match TRBD2. CDR1 and CDR2 from the germline V gene are SGHTA and FQGNSA. The J segment lost 5 bases and the V segment lost 5 bases, leaving 8 bases of the junction unmatched. This CDR3 has 16 residues. CDR3 bases: TGTGCCAGCAGCGCTGCCGGGACTAGCGGGGTTGAGACCCAGTACTTC. Residues: CASSAAGTSGVETQYF.

V gene TRBV5-1 combines with J gene TRBJ2-7; possibly TRBD1 for D (5 bases). CDR1 and CDR2 (germline): SGHRS, YFSETQ. V gave up 2 bases and J gave up 3 bases, with 9 bases separating them. There are 13 residues in the CDR3. CDR3 sequence: CASSFQGDYEQYF. The DNA of the CDR3 is TGCGCCAGCAGCTTCCAGGGTGACTACGAGCAGTACTTC.

J is TRBJ2-3 and V is TRBV7-2; D may be TRBD1 or TRBD2 (5 bases each). Trimming removed 5 bases at V and 2 bases at J, with 20 bases between. This CDR3 has 17 amino acids. Looked up from germline, CDR1 is SGHTA and CDR2 is FQGNSA. CDR3 coding DNA: TGTGCCAGCAGCCCTTTGGGACGGAAAGCTTTCACAGATACGCAGTATTTT. Protein: CASSPLGRKAFTDTQYF.

V and J are TRBV5-4 and TRBJ2-5; 8 bases map to TRBD2. Trimming removed 0 bases from V and 5 bases from J; junction bases left unmatched: 9. The germline V gene has CDR1 SGHNT and CDR2 YYREEE (reference sequence). This CDR3 contains 16 residues. The CDR3 protein is CASSLEPGGARETQYF. For the CDR3, the DNA is TGTGCCAGCAGCTTGGAACCCGGGGGGGCCCGGGAGACCCAGTACTTC.

The J gene is TRBJ2-3, the V gene TRBV5-4, with D possibly TRBD2 on 7 matching bases. Trimming cost V 7 bases and J 2 bases, with 20 bases left between them. CDR1 and CDR2 (germline): SGHNT, YYREEE (reference sequence). The CDR3 runs 16 residues. CDR3 residues: CASGTPGGLNTDTQYF. For the CDR3, the DNA is TGTGCCAGCGGAACACCGGGGGGCCTGAACACAGATACGCAGTATTTT.